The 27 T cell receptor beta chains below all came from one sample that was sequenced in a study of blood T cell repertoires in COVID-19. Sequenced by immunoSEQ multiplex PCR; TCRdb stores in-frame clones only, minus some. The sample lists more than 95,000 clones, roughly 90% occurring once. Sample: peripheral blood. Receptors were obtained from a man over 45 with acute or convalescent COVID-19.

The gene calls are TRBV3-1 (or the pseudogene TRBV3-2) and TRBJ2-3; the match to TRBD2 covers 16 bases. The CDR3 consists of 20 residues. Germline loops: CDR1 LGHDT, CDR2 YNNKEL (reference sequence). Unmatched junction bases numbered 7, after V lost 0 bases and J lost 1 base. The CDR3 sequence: CASSQDFGTSGRAGTDTQYF. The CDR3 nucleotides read TGTGCCAGCAGCCAAGATTTCGGGACTAGCGGGAGGGCCGGCACAGATACGCAGTATTTT.

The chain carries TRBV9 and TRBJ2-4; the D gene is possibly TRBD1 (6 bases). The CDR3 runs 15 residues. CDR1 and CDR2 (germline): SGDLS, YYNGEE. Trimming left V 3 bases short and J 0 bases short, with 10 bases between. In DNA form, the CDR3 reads TGTGCCAGCAGCGACGGACAGTTAGCCAAAAACATTCAGTACTTC. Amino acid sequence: CASSDGQLAKNIQYF.

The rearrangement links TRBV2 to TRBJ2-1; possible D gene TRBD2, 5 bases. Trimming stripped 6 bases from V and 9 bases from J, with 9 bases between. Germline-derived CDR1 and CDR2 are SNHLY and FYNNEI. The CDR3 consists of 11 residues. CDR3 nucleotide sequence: TGTGCCAGCAGAGTAGCGATTGAGCAGTTCTTC. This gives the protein CASRVAIEQFF.

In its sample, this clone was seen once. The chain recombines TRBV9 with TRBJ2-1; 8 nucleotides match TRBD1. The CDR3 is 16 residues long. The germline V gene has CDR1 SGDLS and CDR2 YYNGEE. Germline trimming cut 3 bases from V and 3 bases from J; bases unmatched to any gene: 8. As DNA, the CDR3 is TGTGCCAGCAGCGAGGTGACAGGGGAGAACTACAATGAGCAGTTCTTC. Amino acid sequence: CASSEVTGENYNEQFF.

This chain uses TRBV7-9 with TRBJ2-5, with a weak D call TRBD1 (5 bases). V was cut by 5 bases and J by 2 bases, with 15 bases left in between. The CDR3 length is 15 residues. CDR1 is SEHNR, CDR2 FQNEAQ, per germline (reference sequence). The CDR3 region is CASSPRVLGQETQYF. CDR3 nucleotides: TGTGCCAGCAGCCCCAGGGTGTTGGGGCAAGAGACCCAGTACTTC.

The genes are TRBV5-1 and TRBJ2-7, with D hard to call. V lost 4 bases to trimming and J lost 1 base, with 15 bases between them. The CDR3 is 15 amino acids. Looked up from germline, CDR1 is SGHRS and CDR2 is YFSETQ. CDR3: CASSRTDARSYEQYF. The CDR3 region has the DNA TGCGCCAGCAGCCGAACAGACGCCAGGTCCTACGAGCAGTACTTC.

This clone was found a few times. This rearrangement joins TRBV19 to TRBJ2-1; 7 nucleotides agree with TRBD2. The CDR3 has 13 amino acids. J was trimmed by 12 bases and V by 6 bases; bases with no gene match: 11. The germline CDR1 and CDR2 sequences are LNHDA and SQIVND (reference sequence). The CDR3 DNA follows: TGTGCCAGTAGCGTATTCGAAACGGGGGGGCAGTTCTTC. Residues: CASSVFETGGQFF.

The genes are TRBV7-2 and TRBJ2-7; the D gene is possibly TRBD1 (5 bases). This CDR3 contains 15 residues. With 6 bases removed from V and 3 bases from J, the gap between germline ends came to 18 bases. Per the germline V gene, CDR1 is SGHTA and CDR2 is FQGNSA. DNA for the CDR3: TGTGCCAGCAGTTATGACAGCCCCCTCTACTACGAGCAGTACTTC. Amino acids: CASSYDSPLYYEQYF.

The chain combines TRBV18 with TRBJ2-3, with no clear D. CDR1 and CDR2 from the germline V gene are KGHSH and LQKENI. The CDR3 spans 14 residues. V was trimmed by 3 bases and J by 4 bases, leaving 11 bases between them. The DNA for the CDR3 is TGTGCCAGCTCACCCCCCTCTCGTTCAGATACGCAGTATTTT. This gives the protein CASSPPSRSDTQYF.

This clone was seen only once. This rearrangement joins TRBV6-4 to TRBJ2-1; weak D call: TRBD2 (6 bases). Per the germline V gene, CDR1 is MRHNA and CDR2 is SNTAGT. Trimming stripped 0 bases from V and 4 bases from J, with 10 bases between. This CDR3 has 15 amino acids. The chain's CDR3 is CASSDSSGEYNEQFF. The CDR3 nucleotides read TGTGCCAGCAGTGACTCGTCGGGGGAGTACAATGAGCAGTTCTTC.

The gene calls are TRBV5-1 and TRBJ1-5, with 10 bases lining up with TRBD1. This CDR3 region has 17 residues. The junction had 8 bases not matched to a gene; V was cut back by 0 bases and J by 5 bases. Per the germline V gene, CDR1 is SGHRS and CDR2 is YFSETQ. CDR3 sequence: CASSLGISGQGYQPQHF. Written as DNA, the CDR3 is TGCGCCAGCAGCTTGGGTATATCGGGACAGGGGTATCAGCCCCAGCATTTT.

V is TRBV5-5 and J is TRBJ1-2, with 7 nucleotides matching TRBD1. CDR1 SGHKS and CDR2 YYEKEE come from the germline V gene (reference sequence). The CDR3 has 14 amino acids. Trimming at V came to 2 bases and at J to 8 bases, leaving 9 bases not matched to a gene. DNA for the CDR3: TGTGCCAGCAGCTTCCTAGAACAGGGGCGCGGCTACACCTTC. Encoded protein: CASSFLEQGRGYTF.

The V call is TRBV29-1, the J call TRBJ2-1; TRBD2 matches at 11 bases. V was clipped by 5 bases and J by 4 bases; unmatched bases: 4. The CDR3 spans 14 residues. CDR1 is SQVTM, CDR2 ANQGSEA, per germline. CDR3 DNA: TGCAGCGTTAAGACTAGCGGGGCTTACAATGAGCAGTTCTTC. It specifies CSVKTSGAYNEQFF.

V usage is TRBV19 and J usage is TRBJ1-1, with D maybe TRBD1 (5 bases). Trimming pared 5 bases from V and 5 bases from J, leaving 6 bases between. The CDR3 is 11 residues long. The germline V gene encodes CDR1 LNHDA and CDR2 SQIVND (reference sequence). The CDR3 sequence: CASSPGTEAFF. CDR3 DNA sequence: TGTGCCAGTAGTCCAGGGACTGAAGCTTTCTTT.

Written as DNA, the CDR3 is TGCGCCAGCAGCGCTGGGGGGGACCTCCAAGAGACCCAGTACTTC. Translating it yields CASSAGGDLQETQYF. The rearrangement joins TRBV5-1 to TRBJ2-5, with 7 bases matching TRBD2. The CDR3 sequence is 15 residues long. Looked up from germline, CDR1 is SGHRS and CDR2 is YFSETQ. V trimming: 4 bases; J trimming: 1 base; junction bases outside the gene matches: 7.

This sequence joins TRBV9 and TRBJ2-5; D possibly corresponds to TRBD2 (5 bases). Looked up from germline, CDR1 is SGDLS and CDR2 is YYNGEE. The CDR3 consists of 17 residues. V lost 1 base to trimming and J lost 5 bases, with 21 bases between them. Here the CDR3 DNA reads TGTGCCAGCAGCGTACGGGATTTAGGGTTGGCTCGGGAGACCCAGTACTTC. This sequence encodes CASSVRDLGLARETQYF.

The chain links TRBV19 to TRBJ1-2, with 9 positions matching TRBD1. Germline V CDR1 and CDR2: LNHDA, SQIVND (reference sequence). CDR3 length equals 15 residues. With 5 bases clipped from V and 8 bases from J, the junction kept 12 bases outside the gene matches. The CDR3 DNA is TGTGCCAGTAGTCCCGGGACAGGGAGGCAAATAGGCTACACCTTC. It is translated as CASSPGTGRQIGYTF.

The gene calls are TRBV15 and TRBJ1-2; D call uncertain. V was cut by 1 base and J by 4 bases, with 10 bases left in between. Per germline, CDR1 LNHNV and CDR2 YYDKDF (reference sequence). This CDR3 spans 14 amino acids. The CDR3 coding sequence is TGTGCCACCAGCAGAGGCCAGGCTTTCTATGGCTACACCTTC. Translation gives CATSRGQAFYGYTF.

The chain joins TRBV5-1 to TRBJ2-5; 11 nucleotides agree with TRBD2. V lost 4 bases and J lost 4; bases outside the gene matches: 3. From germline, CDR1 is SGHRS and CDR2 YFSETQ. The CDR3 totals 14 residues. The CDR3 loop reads CASSRGLAGETQYF. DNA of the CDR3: TGCGCCAGCAGCAGAGGACTAGCGGGAGAGACCCAGTACTTC.

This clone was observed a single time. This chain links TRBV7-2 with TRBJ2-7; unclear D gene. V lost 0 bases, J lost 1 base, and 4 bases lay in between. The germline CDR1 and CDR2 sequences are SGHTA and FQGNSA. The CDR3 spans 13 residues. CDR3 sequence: CASSLAGSYEQYF. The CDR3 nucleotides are TGTGCCAGCAGCTTAGCCGGTTCCTACGAGCAGTACTTC.

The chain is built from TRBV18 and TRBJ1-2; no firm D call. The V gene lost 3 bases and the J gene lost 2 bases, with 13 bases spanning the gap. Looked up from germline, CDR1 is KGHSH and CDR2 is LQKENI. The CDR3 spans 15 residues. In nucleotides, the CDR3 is TGTGCCAGCTCACCCGACAAACAACCAAACTATGGCTACACCTTC. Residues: CASSPDKQPNYGYTF.

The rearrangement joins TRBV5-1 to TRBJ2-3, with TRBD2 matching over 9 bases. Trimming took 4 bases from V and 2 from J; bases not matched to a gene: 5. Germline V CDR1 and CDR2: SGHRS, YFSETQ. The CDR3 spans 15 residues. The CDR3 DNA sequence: TGCGCCAGCAGCAAAGCGGGAGGTACCACAGATACGCAGTATTTT. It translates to CASSKAGGTTDTQYF.

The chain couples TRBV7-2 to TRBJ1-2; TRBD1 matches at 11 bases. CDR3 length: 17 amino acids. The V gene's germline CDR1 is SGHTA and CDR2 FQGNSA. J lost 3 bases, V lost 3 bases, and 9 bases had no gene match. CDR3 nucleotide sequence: TGTGCCAGCAGCTTCCGGACAGGGGGCAGGTTTGACTATGGCTACACCTTC. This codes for CASSFRTGGRFDYGYTF.

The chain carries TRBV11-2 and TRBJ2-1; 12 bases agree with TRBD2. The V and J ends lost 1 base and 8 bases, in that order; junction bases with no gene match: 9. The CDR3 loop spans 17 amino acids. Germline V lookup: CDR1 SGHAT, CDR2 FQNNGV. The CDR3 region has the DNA TGTGCCAGCAGCTTAGGGTTTGGACTAGCGGGACTCGATGAGCAGTTCTTC. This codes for CASSLGFGLAGLDEQFF.

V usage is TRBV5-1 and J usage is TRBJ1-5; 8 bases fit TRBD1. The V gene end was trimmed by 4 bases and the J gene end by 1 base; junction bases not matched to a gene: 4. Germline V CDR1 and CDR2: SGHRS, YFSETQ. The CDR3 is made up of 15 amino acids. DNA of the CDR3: TGCGCCAGCAGCCCAACAGGGGGGAGCAATCAGCCCCAGCATTTT. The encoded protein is CASSPTGGSNQPQHF.

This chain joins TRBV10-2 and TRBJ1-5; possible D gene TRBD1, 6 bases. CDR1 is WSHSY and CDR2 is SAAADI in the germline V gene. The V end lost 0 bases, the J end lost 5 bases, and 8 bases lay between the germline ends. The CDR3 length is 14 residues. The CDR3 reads CASSESHRDQPQHF. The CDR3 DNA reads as TGCGCCAGCAGTGAGTCGCACAGGGATCAGCCCCAGCATTTT.

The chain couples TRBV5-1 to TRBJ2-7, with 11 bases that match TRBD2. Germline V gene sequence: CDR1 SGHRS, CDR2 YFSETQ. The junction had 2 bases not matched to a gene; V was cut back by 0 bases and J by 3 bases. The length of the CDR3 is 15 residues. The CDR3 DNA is TGCGCCAGCAGCTTGGGTGGGACTAGCGGCTACGAGCAGTACTTC. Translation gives CASSLGGTSGYEQYF. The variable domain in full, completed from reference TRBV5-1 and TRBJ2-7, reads KAGVTQTPRYLIKTRGQQVTLSCSPISGHRSVSWYQQTPGQGLQFLFEYFSETQRNKGNFPGRFSGRQFSNSRSEMNVSTLELGDSALYLCASSLGGTSGYEQYFGPGTRLTVT.